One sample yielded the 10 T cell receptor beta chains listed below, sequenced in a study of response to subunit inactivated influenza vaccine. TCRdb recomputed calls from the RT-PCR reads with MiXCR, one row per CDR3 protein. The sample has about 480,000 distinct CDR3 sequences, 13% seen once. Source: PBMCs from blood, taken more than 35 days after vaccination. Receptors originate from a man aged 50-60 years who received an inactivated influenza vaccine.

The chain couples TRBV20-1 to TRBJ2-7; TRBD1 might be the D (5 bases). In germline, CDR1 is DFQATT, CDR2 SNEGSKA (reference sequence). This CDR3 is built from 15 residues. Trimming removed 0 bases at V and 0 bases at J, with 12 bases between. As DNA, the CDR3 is TGCAGTGCTAGAGATCCCAGGGCCTCCTCCTACGAGCAGTACTTC. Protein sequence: CSARDPRASSYEQYF.

The CDR3 sequence: CASSRDRGSNSPLHF. CDR3 in DNA: TGTGCCAGCAGCCGGGACAGGGGGTCCAATTCACCCCTCCACTTT. This chain joins TRBV12-3 or TRBV12-4 and TRBJ1-6; 11 bases are shared with TRBD1. The length of the CDR3 is 15 residues. V was clipped by 6 bases and J by 7 bases; unmatched bases: 5.

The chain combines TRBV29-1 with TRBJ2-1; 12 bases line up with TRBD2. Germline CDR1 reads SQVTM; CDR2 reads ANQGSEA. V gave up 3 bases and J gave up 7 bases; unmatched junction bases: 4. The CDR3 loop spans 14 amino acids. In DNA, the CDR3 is TGCAGCGTTGAGACCGGGACTAGCGGGAATGAGCAGTTCTTC. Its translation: CSVETGTSGNEQFF.

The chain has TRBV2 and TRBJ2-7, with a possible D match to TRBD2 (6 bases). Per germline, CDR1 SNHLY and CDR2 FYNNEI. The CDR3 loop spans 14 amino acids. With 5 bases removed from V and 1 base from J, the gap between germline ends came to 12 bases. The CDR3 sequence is CASSTPGTSYEQYF. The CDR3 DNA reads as TGTGCCAGCAGTACACCCGGGACTTCCTACGAGCAGTACTTC.

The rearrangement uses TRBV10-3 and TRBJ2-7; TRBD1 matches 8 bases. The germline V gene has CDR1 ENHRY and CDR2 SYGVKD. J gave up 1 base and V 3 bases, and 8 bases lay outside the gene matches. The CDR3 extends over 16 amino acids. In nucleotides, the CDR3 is TGTGCCATCAGTGATCCCGGGACAGGCGGTTCCTACGAGCAGTACTTC. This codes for CAISDPGTGGSYEQYF.

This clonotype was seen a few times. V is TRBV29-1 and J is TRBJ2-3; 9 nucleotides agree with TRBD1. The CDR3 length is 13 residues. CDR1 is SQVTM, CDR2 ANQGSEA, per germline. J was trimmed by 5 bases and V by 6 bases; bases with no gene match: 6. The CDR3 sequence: CSVQQGAGDTQYF. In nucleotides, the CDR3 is TGCAGCGTCCAACAGGGGGCTGGAGATACGCAGTATTTT.

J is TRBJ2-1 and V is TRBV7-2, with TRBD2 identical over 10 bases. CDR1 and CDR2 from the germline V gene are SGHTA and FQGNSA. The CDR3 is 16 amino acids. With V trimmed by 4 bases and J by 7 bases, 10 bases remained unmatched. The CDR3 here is CASSSFRLAGDNEQFF. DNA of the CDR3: TGTGCCAGCAGCTCGTTTCGTCTAGCGGGAGATAATGAGCAGTTCTTC.

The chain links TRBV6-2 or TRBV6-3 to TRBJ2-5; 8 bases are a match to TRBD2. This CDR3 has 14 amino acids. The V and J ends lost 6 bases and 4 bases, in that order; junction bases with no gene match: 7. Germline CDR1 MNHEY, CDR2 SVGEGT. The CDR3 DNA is TGTGCCAGCAGCGCGGGGGGCCTCCTAGAGACCCAGTACTTC. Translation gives CASSAGGLLETQYF.

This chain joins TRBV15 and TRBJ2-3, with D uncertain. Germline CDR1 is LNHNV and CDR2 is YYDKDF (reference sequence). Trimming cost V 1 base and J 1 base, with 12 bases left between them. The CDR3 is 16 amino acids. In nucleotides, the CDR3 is TGTGCCACCAGCAGAGTACCGGGCCTGGGCACAGATACGCAGTATTTT. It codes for CATSRVPGLGTDTQYF. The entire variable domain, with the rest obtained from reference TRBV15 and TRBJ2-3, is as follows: DAMVIQNPRYQVTQFGKPVTLSCSQTLNHNVMYWYQQKSSQAPKLLFHYYDKDFNNEADTPDNFQSRRPNTSFCFLDIRSPGLGDTAMYLCATSRVPGLGTDTQYFGPGTRLTVL.

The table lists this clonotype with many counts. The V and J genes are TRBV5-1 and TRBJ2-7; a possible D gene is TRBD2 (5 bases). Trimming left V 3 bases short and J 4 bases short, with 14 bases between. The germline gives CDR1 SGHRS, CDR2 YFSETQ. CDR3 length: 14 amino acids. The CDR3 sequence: CASSSSLEPYEQYF. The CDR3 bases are TGCGCCAGCAGCTCCTCACTAGAACCATACGAGCAGTACTTC. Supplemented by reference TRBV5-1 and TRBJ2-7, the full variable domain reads KAGVTQTPRYLIKTRGQQVTLSCSPISGHRSVSWYQQTPGQGLQFLFEYFSETQRNKGNFPGRFSGRQFSNSRSEMNVSTLELGDSALYLCASSSSLEPYEQYFGPGTRLTVT.